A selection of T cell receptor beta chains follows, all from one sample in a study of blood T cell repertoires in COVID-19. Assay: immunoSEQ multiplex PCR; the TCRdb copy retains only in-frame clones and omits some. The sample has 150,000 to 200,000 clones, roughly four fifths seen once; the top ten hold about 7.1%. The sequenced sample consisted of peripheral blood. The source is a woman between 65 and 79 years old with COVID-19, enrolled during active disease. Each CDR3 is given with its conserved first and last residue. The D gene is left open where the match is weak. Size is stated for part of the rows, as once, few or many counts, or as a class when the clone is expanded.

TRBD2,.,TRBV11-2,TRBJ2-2,CASSFRLAGGGNTGELFF,TGTGCCAGCAGCTTTCGACTAGCGGGAGGGGGAAACACCGGGGAGCTGTTTTTT
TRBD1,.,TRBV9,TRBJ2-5,CASSTGTGGVETQYF,TGTGCCAGCAGCACTGGGACAGGGGGCGTCGAGACCCAGTACTTC
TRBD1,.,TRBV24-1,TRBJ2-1,CATSDLGQDRTFF,TGTGCCACCAGTGATTTGGGCCAGGACAGGACTTTCTTC
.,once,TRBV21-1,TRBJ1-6,CASSKNSLRDSFNSPLHF,TGTGCCAGCAGCAAAAATTCTCTGCGGGACAGCTTTAATTCACCCCTCCACTTT
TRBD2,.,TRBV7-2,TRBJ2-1,CASSLGRASGSNEQFF,TGTGCCAGCAGCTTAGGTCGGGCTAGCGGGAGCAATGAGCAGTTCTTC
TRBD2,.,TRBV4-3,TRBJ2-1,CASSQDTGTSYEQFF,TGCGCCAGCAGCCAAGATACCGGGACTAGTTATGAGCAGTTCTTC
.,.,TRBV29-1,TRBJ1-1,CSVNGVETGRTEAFF,TGCAGCGTTAATGGGGTAGAAACAGGGAGAACTGAAGCTTTCTTT
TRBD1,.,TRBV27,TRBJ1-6,CASRAGGWTPLHF,TGTGCCAGCAGAGCAGGGGGATGGACACCCCTCCACTTT
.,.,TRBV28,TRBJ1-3,CASSGGGSAGNTIYF,TGTGCCAGCAGTGGGGGGGGATCAGCTGGAAACACCATATATTTT
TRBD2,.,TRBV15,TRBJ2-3,CATSPGLGTDTQYF,TGTGCCACCAGCCCGGGACTAGGAACAGATACGCAGTATTTT
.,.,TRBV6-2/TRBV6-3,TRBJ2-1,CASSYGASTNEQFF,TGTGCCAGCAGTTATGGGGCTAGTACGAATGAGCAGTTCTTC
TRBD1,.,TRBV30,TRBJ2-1,CAWSVQNRGNSEQFF,TGTGCCTGGAGTGTACAGAACAGGGGGAATAGTGAGCAGTTCTTC
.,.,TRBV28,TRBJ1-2,CASSLPASYGYTF,TGTGCCAGCAGTTTACCAGCGTCCTATGGCTACACCTTC
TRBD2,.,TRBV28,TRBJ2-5,CASRPRGGPETQYF,TGTGCCAGCAGGCCTCGGGGGGGGCCAGAGACCCAGTACTTC
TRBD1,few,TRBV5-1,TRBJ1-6,CASSLYRTGYSPLHF,TGCGCCAGCAGCTTGTATCGGACAGGGTACTCACCCCTCCACTTT
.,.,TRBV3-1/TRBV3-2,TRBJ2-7,CASSRLSEQYF,TGTGCCAGCAGCCGTCTAAGCGAGCAGTACTTC
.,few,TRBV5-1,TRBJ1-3,CASSLDPGLTGNTIYF,TGCGCCAGCAGCTTGGACCCGGGACTAACTGGAAACACCATATATTTT
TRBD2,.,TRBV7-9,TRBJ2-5,CASSKRFDSGSLGQETQYF,TGTGCCAGCAGTAAACGTTTTGATAGCGGGTCCCTGGGCCAAGAGACCCAGTACTTC
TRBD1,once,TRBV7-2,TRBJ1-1,CASSPGQGGDTEAFF,TGTGCCAGCAGCCCTGGACAGGGAGGAGACACTGAAGCTTTCTTT
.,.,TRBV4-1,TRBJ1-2,CASSQDGAGVNYGYTF,TGCGCCAGCAGCCAAGATGGGGCAGGGGTGAACTATGGCTACACCTTC
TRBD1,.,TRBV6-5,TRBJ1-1,CASRMTGWNTEAFF,TGTGCCAGCAGGATGACAGGGTGGAACACTGAAGCTTTCTTT
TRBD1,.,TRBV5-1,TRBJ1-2,CASSEGGFGYTF,TGCGCCAGCAGCGAAGGGGGCTTTGGCTACACCTTC
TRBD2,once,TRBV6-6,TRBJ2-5,CASSPGTSGRRGETQYF,TGTGCCAGCAGTCCCGGGACTAGCGGGCGGAGGGGAGAGACCCAGTACTTC
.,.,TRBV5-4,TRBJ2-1,CASSPSGSRGLRNEQFF,TGTGCCAGCAGCCCCTCGGGCTCCAGGGGTTTAAGGAATGAGCAGTTCTTC
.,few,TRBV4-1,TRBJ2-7,CASSLFRDSSYEQYF,TGCGCCAGCAGCCTGTTTAGGGACTCCTCCTACGAGCAGTACTTC
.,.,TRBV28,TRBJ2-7,CASGRAGAYEQYF,TGTGCCAGCGGGAGAGCCGGAGCCTACGAGCAGTACTTC
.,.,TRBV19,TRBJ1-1,CASNPGEGTWNTEAFF,TGTGCCAGTAACCCGGGGGAGGGTACTTGGAACACTGAAGCTTTCTTT
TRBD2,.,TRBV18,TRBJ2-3,CASSLSSGGTDTQYF,TGTGCCAGCTCACTCTCCAGCGGGGGCACAGATACGCAGTATTTT
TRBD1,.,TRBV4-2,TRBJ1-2,CASSSWDRYYGYTF,TGTGCCAGCAGCAGCTGGGACAGGTACTATGGCTACACCTTC